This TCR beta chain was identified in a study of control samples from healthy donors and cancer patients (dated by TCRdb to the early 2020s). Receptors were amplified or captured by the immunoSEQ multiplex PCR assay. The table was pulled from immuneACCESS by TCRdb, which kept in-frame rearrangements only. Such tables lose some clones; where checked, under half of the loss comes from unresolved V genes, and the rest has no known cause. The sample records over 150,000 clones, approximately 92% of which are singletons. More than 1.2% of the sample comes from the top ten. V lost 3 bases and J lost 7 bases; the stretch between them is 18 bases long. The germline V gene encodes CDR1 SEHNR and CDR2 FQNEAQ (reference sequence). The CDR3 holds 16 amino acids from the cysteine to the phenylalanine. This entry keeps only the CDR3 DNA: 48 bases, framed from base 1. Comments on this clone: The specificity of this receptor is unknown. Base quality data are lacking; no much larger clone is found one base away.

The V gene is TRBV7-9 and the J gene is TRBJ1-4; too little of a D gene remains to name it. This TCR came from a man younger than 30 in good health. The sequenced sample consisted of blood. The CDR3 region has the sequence CASSFRVAGASEKLFF. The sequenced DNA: TGTGCCAGCAGCTTCCGTGTTGCTGGAGCAAGTGAAAAACTGTTTTTT.